The source of this T cell receptor (beta chain) is a study of blood T cell repertoires in COVID-19. Across the whole study: Italy, Spain and the United States were the sources of the convalescent and acute COVID-19 samples. T cells, B-cell-depleted T cells, or PBMCs provided the cDNA or gDNA that served as material.

The assay was immunoSEQ multiplex PCR, and TCRdb's table has in-frame clones only and misses some. The sample carries tens of thousands of clones, nearly 90% recorded once. Trimming removed 7 bases at V and 7 bases at J, with 8 bases between. The CDR3 totals 11 residues. Per the germline V gene, CDR1 is MDHEN and CDR2 is SYDVKM. The gene calls are TRBV28 and TRBJ2-1, with a weak D call TRBD2 (5 bases). The TCR sequence derives from a man between 60 and 70 years old with active COVID-19. The source material was peripheral blood. The CDR3 sequence: CASTRGNEQFF. CDR3 DNA: TGTGCCAGCACTCGGGGAAATGAGCAGTTCTTC.